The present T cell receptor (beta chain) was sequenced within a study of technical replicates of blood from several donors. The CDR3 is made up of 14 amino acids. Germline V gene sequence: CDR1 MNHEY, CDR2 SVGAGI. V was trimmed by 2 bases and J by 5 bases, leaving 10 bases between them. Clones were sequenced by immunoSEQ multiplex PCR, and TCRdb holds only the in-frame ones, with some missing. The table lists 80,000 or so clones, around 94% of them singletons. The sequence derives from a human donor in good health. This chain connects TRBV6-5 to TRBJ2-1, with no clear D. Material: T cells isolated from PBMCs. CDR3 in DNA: TGTGCCAGCAGTTACGGCGGAAGTAACAATGAGCAGTTCTTC. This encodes CASSYGGSNNEQFF.